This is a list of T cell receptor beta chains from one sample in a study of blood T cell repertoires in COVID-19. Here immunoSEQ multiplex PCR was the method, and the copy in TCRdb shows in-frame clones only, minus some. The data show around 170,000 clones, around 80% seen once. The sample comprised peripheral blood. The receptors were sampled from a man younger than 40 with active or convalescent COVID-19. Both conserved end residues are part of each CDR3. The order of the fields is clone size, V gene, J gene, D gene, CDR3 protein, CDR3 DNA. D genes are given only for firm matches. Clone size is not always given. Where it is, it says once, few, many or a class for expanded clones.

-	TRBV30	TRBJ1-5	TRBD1	CAWSLPGGSQPQHF	TGTGCCTGGAGTTTACCAGGGGGCAGCCAGCCCCAGCATTTT
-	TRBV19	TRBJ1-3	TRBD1	CASSRGQAISSGNTIYF	TGTGCCAGTAGTAGGGGACAGGCAATAAGCTCTGGAAACACCATATATTTT
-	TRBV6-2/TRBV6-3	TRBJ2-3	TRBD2	CASSYPGLAGPTDTQYF	TGTGCCAGCAGTTACCCCGGACTAGCGGGACCCACAGATACGCAGTATTTT
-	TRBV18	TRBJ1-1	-	CASSTGENTEAFF	TGTGCCAGCTCGACAGGAGAGAACACTGAAGCTTTCTTT
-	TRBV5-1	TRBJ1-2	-	CASSSSGLAGYTF	TGCGCCAGCAGCTCCTCAGGGCTGGCGGGCTACACCTTC
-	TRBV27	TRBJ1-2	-	CASSFKPGGYYGYTF	TGTGCCAGCAGTTTCAAGCCTGGGGGGTACTATGGCTACACCTTC
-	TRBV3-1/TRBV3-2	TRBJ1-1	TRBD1	CASSLRDRRTEAFF	TGTGCCAGCAGCCTCCGGGACAGGCGCACTGAAGCTTTCTTT
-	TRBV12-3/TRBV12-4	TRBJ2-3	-	CAMGTGSTDTQYF	TGTGCCATGGGAACAGGCTCCACAGATACGCAGTATTTT
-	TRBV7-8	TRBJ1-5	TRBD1	CASSLGQGGGYSNQPQHF	TGTGCCAGCAGCTTAGGACAGGGTGGGGGATATAGCAATCAGCCCCAGCATTTT
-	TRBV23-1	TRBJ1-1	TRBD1	CASSRQQGKNTEAFF	TGCGCCAGCAGTCGCCAACAGGGGAAGAACACTGAAGCTTTCTTT
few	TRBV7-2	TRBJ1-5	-	CASSLGLDQPQHF	TGTGCCAGCAGCTTAGGTCTTGATCAGCCCCAGCATTTT
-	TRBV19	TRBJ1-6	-	CASSTTTGLGMALHF	TGTGCCAGTAGTACAACTACAGGGTTGGGGATGGCCCTCCACTTT
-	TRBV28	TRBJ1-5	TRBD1	CASWGGGTGSNQPQHF	TGTGCCAGCTGGGGGGGCGGGACAGGGTCCAATCAGCCCCAGCATTTT
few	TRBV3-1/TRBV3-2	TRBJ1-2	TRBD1	CASSLSGTAYYGYTF	TGTGCCAGCAGCCTCTCCGGGACAGCGTACTATGGCTACACCTTC
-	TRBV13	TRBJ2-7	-	CASSLGPVGLAGGQYF	TGTGCCAGCAGCTTAGGCCCTGTGGGACTGGCGGGTGGGCAGTACTTC
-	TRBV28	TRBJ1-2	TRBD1	CASSLDREGYTF	TGTGCCAGCAGTCTTGACAGGGAGGGCTACACCTTC
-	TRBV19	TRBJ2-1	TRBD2	CASRPGLAGVREQFF	TGTGCCAGTAGGCCGGGACTAGCGGGAGTGCGTGAGCAGTTCTTC
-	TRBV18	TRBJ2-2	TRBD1	CASSLDRDRVSGELFF	TGTGCCAGCTCACTTGATCGGGACAGGGTATCCGGGGAGCTGTTTTTT
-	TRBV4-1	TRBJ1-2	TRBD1	CASSPPQGAAYYGYTF	TGCGCCAGCAGCCCCCCCCAGGGGGCGGCATACTATGGCTACACCTTC
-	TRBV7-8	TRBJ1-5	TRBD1	CASSTWTGLVGQPQHF	TGTGCCAGCAGCACATGGACAGGGTTGGTGGGTCAGCCCCAGCATTTT
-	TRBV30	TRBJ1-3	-	CAWSTSSGNTIYF	TGTGCCTGGAGTACGAGCTCTGGAAACACCATATATTTT
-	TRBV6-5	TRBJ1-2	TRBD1	CASSLSGTGTYGYTF	TGTGCCAGCAGCCTCTCTGGGACAGGGACCTATGGCTACACCTTC
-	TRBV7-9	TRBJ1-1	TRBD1	CASSHSGTVFPEAFF	TGTGCCAGCAGCCATTCCGGGACAGTATTCCCTGAAGCTTTCTTT
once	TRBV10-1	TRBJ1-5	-	CASSELGGQPQHF	TGCGCCAGCAGTGAACTAGGGGGACAGCCCCAGCATTTT
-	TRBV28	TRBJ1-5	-	CASSLFSREPQHF	TGTGCCAGCAGTTTATTCTCCAGGGAGCCCCAGCATTTT
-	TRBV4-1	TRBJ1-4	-	CASSQGRQLNNEKLFF	TGCGCCAGCAGCCAAGGGCGACAGTTGAATAATGAAAAACTGTTTTTT
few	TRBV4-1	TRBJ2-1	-	CASSQDHPAIAAYNEQFF	TGCGCCAGCAGCCAAGACCACCCTGCAATAGCGGCTTACAATGAGCAGTTCTTC
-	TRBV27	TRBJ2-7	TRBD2	CASSILAGGYEQYF	TGTGCCAGCAGTATACTAGCGGGCGGCTACGAGCAGTACTTC
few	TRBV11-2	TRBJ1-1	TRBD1	CASSPGQGVSGTEAFF	TGTGCCAGCAGCCCGGGACAGGGGGTCTCCGGCACTGAAGCTTTCTTT
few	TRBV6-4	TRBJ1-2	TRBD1	CASSNTGEYGYTF	TGTGCCAGCAGTAACACAGGGGAGTATGGCTACACCTTC
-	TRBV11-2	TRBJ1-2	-	CASSLYDPGDYGYTF	TGTGCCAGCAGCTTATACGATCCAGGGGACTATGGCTACACCTTC
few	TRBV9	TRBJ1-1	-	CASSVISGAREAFF	TGTGCCAGCAGCGTCATTTCAGGGGCCCGCGAAGCTTTCTTT
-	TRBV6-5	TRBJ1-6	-	CATSRDYNSPLHF	TGTGCCACCAGCAGGGATTATAATTCACCCCTCCACTTT
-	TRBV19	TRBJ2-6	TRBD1	CASSGDSEVNVLTF	TGTGCCAGTAGTGGGGACAGTGAGGTCAACGTCCTGACTTTC
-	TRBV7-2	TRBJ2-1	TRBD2	CASIAGYYNEQFF	TGTGCCAGCATAGCGGGTTACTACAATGAGCAGTTCTTC
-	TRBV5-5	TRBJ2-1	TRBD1	CASSLPQGAYNEQFF	TGTGCCAGCAGCTTGCCGCAGGGGGCGTACAATGAGCAGTTCTTC
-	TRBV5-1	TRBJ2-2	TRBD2	CASSILAGANTGELFF	TGCGCCAGCAGCATCTTAGCGGGAGCGAACACCGGGGAGCTGTTTTTT
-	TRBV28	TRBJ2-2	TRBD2	CASHSGGAANTGELFF	TGTGCCAGCCACAGCGGGGGAGCTGCGAACACCGGGGAGCTGTTTTTT
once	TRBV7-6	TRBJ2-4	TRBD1	CASSPRDREQAKNIQYF	TGTGCCAGCAGCCCCCGGGACAGGGAACAAGCCAAAAACATTCAGTACTTC
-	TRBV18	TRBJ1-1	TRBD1	CASSRQGQNTEAFF	TGTGCCAGCTCGCGACAGGGGCAGAACACTGAAGCTTTCTTT
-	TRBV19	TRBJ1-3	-	CATIEREGMTGNTIYF	TGTGCCACGATCGAACGGGAGGGGATGACAGGAAACACCATATATTTT
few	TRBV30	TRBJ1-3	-	CAWRSRESGNTIYF	TGTGCCTGGAGAAGCAGGGAATCTGGAAACACCATATATTTT
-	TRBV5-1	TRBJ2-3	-	CASSSGLTSYTDTQYF	TGCGCCAGCAGCTCGGGACTGACCTCTTACACAGATACGCAGTATTTT
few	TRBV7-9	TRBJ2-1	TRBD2	CASRLGSGTSDYNEQFF	TGTGCCAGCAGGTTGGGCTCCGGGACTAGCGACTACAATGAGCAGTTCTTC
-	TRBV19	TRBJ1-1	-	CASSIGGTPNTEAFF	TGTGCCAGTAGTATAGGTGGGACACCCAACACTGAAGCTTTCTTT
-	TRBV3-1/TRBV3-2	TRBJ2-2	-	CASSHADVGELFF	TGTGCCAGCAGCCATGCAGATGTCGGGGAGCTGTTTTTT
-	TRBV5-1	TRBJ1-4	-	CASSPAGRANEKLFF	TGCGCCAGCAGCCCAGCCGGGAGAGCTAATGAAAAACTGTTTTTT
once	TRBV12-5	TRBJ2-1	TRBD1	CASGTDRGSVDEQFF	TGTGCTAGTGGAACCGACAGGGGGAGTGTAGATGAGCAGTTCTTC
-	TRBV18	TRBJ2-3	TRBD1	CASSHSSGDRGADTQYF	TGTGCCAGCTCACACTCCTCCGGGGACAGGGGGGCAGATACGCAGTATTTT
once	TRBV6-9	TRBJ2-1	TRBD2	CASEGLAGADNEQFF	TGTGCCAGCGAAGGGCTAGCGGGGGCCGACAATGAGCAGTTCTTC
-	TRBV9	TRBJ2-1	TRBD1	CASSPPWTGGNEQFF	TGTGCCAGCAGCCCTCCCTGGACAGGGGGCAATGAGCAGTTCTTC
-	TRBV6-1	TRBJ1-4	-	CASSDWTHLNEKLFF	TGTGCCAGCAGTGATTGGACACACCTTAATGAAAAACTGTTTTTT
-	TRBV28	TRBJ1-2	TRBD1	CASSLGTGMLHGYTF	TGTGCCAGCAGTCTGGGGACAGGGATGCTCCATGGCTACACCTTC
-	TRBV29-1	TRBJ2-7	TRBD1	CSVEDRQGRYEQYF	TGCAGCGTTGAAGACAGACAGGGGCGCTACGAGCAGTACTTC
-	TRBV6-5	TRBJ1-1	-	CASSYSGSGNTEAFF	TGTGCCAGCAGTTACTCGGGGAGCGGGAACACTGAAGCTTTCTTT
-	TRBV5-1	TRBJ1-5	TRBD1	CASSLEGQGNQPQHF	TGCGCCAGCAGCTTGGAGGGACAGGGTAACCAGCCCCAGCATTTT
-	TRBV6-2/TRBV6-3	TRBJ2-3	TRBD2	CASSSSGRARTDTQYF	TGTGCCAGCAGTAGCAGCGGGAGGGCCCGGACAGATACGCAGTATTTT
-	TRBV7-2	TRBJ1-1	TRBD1	CASSYPDRGPAFF	TGTGCCAGCAGCTACCCGGACAGGGGGCCCGCTTTCTTT
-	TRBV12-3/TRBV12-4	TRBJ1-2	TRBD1	CASSPRTGLGYTF	TGTGCCAGTAGCCCAAGGACAGGGTTGGGCTACACCTTC